This TCR beta chain was identified during a study of blood T cell repertoires in COVID-19. TCRdb's copy holds only in-frame clones and misses some; the assay was immunoSEQ multiplex PCR. Seen here are about 210,000 clones, about nine tenths observed once, and the top ten hold under 5.5%. The V gene's germline CDR1 is MGHRA and CDR2 YSYEKL. The CDR3 sequence is 16 residues long. With 3 bases removed from V and 3 bases from J, the gap between germline ends came to 17 bases. The specimen sequenced was peripheral blood. The gene calls are TRBV4-1 and TRBJ2-5; D unresolved. This TCR was sampled from a woman between 40 and 55 years old with acute or convalescent COVID-19. The CDR3 reads CASSHGLESEKETQYF. CDR3 sequence (DNA): TGCGCCAGCAGCCATGGCCTAGAGTCCGAAAAAGAGACCCAGTACTTC.